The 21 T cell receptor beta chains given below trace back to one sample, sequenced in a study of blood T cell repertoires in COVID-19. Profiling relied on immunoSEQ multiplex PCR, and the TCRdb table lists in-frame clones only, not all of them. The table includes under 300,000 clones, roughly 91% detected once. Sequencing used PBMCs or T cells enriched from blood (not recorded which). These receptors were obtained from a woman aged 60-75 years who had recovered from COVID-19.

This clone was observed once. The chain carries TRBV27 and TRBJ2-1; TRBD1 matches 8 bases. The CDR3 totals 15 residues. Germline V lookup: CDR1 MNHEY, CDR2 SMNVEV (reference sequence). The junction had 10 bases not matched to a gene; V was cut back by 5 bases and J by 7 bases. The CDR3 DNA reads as TGTGCCAGCAGTGCAGGACAGGGTTACAGGAATGAGCAGTTCTTC. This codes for CASSAGQGYRNEQFF.

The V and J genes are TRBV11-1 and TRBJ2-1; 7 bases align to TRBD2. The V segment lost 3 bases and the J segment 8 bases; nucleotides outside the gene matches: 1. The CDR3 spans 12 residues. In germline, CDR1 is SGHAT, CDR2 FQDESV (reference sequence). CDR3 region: CASSFRGDEQFF. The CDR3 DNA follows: TGTGCCAGCAGCTTCCGGGGGGATGAGCAGTTCTTC.

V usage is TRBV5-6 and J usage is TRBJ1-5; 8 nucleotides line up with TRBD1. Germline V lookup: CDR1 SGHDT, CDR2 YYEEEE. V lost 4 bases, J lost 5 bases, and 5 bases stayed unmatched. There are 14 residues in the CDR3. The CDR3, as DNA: TGTGCCAGCAGCGCGGGACAGGTTGATCAGCCCCAGCATTTT. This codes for CASSAGQVDQPQHF.

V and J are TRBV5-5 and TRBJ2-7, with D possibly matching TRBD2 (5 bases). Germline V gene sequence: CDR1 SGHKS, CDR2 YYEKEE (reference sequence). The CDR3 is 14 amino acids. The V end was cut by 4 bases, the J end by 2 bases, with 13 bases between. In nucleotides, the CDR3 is TGTGCCAGCAGCCCAACGGGAACCACCTACGAGCAGTACTTC. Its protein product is CASSPTGTTYEQYF.

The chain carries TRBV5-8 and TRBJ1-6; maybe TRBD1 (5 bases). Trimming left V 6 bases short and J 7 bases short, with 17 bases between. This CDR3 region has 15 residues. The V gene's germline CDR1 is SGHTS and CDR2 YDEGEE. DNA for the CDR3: TGTGCCAGCACCCAATCCCGGGGGTGGAATTCACCCCTCCACTTT. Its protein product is CASTQSRGWNSPLHF.

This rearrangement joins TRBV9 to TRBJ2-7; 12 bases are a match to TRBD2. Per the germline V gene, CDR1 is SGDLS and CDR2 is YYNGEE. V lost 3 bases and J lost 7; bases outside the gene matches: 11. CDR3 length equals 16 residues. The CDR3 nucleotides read TGTGCCAGCAGCGGGCCCCTAGCGGGAGGGCCTGTGGAGCAGTACTTC. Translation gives CASSGPLAGGPVEQYF.

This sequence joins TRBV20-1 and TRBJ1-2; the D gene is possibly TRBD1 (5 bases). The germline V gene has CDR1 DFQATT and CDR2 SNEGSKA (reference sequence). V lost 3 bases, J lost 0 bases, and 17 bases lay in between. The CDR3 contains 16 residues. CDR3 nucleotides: TGCAGTGCTAGTTCCGGGCAGGGCCAAACTAACTATGGCTACACCTTC. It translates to CSASSGQGQTNYGYTF.

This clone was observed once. DNA for the CDR3: TGTGCCAGTAGTATCGGGACTAGCGGTCGCACAGATACGCAGTATTTT. Its protein product is CASSIGTSGRTDTQYF. The chain uses TRBV19 and TRBJ2-3; 11 bases are a match to TRBD2. Germline trimming cut 3 bases from V and 1 base from J; bases unmatched to any gene: 3. Germline V CDR1 and CDR2: LNHDA, SQIVND (reference sequence). The CDR3 has 16 residues.

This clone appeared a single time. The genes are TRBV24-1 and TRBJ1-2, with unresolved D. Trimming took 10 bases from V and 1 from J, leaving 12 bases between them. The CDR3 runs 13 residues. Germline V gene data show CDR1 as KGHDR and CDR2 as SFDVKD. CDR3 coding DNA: TGTGCCACTAGGGCCGGAGGTAACTATGGCTACACCTTC. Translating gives CATRAGGNYGYTF.

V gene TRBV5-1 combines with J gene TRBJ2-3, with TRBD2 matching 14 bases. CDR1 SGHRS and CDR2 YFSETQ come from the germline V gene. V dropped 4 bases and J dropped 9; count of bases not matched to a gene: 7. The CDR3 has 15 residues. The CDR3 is CASSTPGLAGGTQYF. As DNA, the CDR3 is TGCGCCAGCAGCACACCTGGACTAGCGGGAGGAACGCAGTATTTT.

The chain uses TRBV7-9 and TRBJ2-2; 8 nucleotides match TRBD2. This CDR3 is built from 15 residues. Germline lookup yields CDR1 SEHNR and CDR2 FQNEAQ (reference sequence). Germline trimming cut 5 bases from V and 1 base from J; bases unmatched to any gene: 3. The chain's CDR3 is CASSVTSGNTGELFF. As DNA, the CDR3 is TGTGCCAGCAGCGTAACTAGCGGGAACACCGGGGAGCTGTTTTTT. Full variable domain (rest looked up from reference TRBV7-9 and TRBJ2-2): DTGVSQNPRHKITKRGQNVTFRCDPISEHNRLYWYRQTLGQGPEFLTYFQNEAQLEKSRLLSDRFSAERPKGSFSTLEIQRTEQGDSAMYLCASSVTSGNTGELFFGEGSRLTVL.

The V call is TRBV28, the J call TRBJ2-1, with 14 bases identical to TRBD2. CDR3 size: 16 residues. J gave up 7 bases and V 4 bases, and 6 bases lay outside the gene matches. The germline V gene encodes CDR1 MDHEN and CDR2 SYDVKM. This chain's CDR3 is CASSSRLAGGMNEQFF. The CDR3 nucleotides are TGTGCCAGCAGTTCTAGACTAGCGGGAGGGATGAATGAGCAGTTCTTC.

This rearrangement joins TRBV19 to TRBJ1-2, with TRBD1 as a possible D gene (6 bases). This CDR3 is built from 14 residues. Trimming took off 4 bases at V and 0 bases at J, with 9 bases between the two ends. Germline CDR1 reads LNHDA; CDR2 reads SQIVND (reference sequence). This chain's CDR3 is CASSKGGTNYGYTF. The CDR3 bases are TGTGCCAGTAGTAAGGGGGGGACTAACTATGGCTACACCTTC. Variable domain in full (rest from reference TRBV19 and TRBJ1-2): DGGITQSPKYLFRKEGQNVTLSCEQNLNHDAMYWYRQDPGQGLRLIYYSQIVNDFQKGDIAEGYSVSREKKESFPLTVTSAQKNPTAFYLCASSKGGTNYGYTFGSGTRLTVV.

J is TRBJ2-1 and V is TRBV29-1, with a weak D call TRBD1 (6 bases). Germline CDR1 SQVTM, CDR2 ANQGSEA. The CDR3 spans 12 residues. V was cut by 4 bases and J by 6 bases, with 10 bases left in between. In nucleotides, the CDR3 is TGCAGCGTTGTTAAAGGGGGCAATGAGCAGTTCTTC. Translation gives CSVVKGGNEQFF.

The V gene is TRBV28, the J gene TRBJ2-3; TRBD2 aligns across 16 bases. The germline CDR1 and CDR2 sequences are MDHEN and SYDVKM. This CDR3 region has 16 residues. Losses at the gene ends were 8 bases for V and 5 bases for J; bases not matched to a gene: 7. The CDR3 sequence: CASQTGTSGREDTQYF. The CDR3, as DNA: TGTGCCAGCCAAACCGGGACTAGCGGGAGGGAAGATACGCAGTATTTT.

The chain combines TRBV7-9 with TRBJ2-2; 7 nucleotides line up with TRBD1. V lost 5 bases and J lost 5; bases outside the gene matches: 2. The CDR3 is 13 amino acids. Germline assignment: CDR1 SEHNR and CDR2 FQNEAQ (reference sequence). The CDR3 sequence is CASSPTGTGELFF. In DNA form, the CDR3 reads TGTGCCAGCAGCCCGACAGGGACCGGGGAGCTGTTTTTT.

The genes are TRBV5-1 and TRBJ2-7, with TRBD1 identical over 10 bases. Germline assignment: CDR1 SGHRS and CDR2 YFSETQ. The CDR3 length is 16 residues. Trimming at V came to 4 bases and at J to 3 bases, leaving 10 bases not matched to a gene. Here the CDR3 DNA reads TGCGCCAGCAGCCCTGGGGGGACAGGGGCTATCTACGAGCAGTACTTC. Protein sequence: CASSPGGTGAIYEQYF.

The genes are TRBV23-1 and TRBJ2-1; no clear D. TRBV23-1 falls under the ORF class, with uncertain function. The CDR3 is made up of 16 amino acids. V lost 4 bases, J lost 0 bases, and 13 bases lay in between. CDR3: CASSPRIGSSYNEQFF. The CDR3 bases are TGCGCCAGCAGTCCCCGTATTGGTAGCTCCTACAATGAGCAGTTCTTC.

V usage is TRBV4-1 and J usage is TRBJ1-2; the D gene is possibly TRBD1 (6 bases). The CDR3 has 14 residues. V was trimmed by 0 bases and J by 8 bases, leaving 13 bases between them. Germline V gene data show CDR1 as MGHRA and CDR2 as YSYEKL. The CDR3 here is CASSQDQGFGGYTF. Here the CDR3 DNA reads TGCGCCAGCAGCCAAGATCAGGGGTTTGGAGGCTACACCTTC.

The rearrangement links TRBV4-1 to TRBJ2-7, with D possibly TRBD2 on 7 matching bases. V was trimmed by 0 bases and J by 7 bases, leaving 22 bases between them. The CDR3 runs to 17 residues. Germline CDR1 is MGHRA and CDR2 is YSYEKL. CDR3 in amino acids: CASSQESRGAIRGEQYF. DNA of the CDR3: TGCGCCAGCAGCCAAGAGTCTCGGGGGGCAATAAGAGGGGAGCAGTACTTC.

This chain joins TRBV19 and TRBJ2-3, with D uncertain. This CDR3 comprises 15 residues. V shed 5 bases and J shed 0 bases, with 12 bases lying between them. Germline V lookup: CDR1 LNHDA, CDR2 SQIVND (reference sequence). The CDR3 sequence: CASSPTLSSTDTQYF. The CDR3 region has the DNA TGTGCCAGTAGTCCGACATTATCTAGCACAGATACGCAGTATTTT.